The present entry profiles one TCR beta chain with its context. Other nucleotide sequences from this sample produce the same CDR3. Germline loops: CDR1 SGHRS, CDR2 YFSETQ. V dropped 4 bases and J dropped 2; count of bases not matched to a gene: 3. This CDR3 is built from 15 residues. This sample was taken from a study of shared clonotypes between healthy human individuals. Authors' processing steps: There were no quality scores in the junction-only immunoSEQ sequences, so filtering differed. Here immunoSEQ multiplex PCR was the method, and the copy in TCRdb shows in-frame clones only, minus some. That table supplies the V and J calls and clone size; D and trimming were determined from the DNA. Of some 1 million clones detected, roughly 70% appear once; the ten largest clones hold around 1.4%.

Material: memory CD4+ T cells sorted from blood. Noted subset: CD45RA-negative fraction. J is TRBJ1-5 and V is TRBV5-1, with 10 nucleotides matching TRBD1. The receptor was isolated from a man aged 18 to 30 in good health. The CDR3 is CASSPGTGGNQPQHF. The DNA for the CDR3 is TGCGCCAGCAGCCCCGGGACAGGGGGCAATCAGCCCCAGCATTTT.